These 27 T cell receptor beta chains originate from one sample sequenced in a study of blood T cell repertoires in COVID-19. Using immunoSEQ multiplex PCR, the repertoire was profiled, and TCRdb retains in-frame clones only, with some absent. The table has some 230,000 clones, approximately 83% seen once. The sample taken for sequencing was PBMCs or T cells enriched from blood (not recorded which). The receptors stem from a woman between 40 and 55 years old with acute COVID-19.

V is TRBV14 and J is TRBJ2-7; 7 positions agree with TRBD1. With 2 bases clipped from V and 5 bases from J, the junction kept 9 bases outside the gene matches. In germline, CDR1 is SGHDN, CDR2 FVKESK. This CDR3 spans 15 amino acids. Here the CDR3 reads CASSQLIDRADEQYF. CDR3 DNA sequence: TGTGCCAGCAGCCAACTCATTGACAGGGCGGACGAGCAGTACTTC.

Here the CDR3 DNA reads TGTGCCAGCAGCGTTTCTAGCGGGAGGACCACAGATACGCAGTATTTT. Translating gives CASSVSSGRTTDTQYF. The rearrangement joins TRBV9 to TRBJ2-3, with 11 bases lining up with TRBD2. Trimming removed 2 bases from V and 2 bases from J; junction bases left unmatched: 4. The CDR3 sequence is 16 residues long. Germline lookup yields CDR1 SGDLS and CDR2 YYNGEE.

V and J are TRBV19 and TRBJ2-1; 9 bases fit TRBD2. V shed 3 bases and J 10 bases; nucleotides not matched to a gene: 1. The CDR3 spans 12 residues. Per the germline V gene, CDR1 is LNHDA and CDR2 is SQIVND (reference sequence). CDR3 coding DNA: TGTGCCAGTAGTATTGGACTAGCGGAGCAGTTCTTC. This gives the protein CASSIGLAEQFF.

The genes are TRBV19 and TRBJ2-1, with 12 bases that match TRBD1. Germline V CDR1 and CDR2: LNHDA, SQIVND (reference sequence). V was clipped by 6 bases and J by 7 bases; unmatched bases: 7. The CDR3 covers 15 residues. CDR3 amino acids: CASRGQGATWNEQFF. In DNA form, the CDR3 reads TGTGCCAGTAGGGGACAGGGGGCTACGTGGAATGAGCAGTTCTTC.

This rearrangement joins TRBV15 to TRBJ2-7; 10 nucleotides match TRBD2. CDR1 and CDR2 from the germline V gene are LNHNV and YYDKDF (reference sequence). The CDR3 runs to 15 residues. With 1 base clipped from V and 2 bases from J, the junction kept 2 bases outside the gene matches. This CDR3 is CATSRVGTSAYEQYF. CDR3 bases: TGTGCCACCAGCAGAGTCGGGACTAGCGCCTACGAGCAGTACTTC.

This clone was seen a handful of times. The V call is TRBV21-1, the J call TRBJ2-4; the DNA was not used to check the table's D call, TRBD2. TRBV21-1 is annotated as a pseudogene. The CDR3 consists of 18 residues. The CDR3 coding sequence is TGTGCCAGCAGCAATCCAGCGGGGGAGACACTAGCCAAAAACATTCAGTACTTC. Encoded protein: CASSNPAGETLAKNIQYF.

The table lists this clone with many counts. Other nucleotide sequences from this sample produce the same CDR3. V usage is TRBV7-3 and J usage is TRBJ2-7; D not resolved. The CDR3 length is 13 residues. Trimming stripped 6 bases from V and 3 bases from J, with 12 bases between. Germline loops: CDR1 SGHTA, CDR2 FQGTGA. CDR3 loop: CASSLLAGYEQYF. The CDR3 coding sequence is TGTGCCAGCAGTCTCCTGGCAGGCTACGAGCAGTACTTC. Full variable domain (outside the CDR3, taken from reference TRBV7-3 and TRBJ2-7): GAGVSQTPSNKVTEKGKYVELRCDPISGHTALYWYRQSLGQGPEFLIYFQGTGAADDSGLPNDRFFAVRPEGSVSTLKIQRTERGDSAVYLCASSLLAGYEQYFGPGTRLTVT.

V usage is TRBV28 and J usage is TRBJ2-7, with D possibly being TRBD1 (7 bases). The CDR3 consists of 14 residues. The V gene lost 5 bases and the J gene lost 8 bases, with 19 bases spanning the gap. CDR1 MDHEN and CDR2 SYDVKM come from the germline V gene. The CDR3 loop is CASSDRQGGFKQYF. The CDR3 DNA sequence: TGTGCCAGCAGTGACCGACAGGGAGGATTCAAGCAGTACTTC.

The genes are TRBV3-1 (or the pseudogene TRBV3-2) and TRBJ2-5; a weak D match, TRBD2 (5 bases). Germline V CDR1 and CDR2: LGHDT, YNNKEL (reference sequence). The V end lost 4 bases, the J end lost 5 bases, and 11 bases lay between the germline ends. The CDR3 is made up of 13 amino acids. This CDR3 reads CASSPLGEETQYF. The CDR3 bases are TGTGCCAGCAGCCCACTTGGGGAGGAGACCCAGTACTTC.

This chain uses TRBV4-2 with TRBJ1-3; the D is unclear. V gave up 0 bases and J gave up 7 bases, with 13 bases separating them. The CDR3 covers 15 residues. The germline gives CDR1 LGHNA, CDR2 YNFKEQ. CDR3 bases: TGTGCCAGCAGCCAAGAAGCCCTCTTCGGGAACACCATATATTTT. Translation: CASSQEALFGNTIYF.

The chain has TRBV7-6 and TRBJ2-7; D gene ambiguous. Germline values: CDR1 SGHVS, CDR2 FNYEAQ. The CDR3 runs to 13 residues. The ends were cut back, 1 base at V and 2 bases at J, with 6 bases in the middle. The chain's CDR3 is CASSLDSTYEQYF. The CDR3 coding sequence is TGTGCCAGCAGCTTAGACAGTACCTACGAGCAGTACTTC.

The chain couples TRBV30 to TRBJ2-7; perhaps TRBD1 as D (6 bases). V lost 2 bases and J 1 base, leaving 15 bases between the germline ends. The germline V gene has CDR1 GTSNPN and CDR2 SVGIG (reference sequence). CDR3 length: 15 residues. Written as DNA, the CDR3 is TGTGCCTGGAGTCCCAGCTCGGACAGATCCTACGAGCAGTACTTC. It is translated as CAWSPSSDRSYEQYF. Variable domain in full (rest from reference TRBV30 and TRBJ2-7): SQTIHQWPATLVQPVGSPLSLECTVEGTSNPNLYWYRQAAGRGLQLLFYSVGIGQISSEVPQNLSASRPQDRQFILSSKKLLLSDSGFYLCAWSPSSDRSYEQYFGPGTRLTVT.

CDR3 in amino acids: CASSQLAGGYNEQFF. CDR3 in DNA: TGTGCCAGCAGCCAATTAGCGGGGGGCTACAATGAGCAGTTCTTC. The gene calls are TRBV4-2 and TRBJ2-1; 10 bases fit TRBD2. The V gene end was trimmed by 2 bases and the J gene end by 3 bases; junction bases not matched to a gene: 1. The CDR3 length is 15 residues. The V gene's germline CDR1 is LGHNA and CDR2 YNFKEQ.

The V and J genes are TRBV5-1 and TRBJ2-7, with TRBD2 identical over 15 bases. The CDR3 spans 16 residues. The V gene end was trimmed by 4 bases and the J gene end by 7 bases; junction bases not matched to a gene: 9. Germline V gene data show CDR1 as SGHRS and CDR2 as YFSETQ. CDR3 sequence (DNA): TGCGCCAGCAGCGCTGGACTAGCGGGAGGGCCGGGAGAGCAGTACTTC. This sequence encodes CASSAGLAGGPGEQYF.

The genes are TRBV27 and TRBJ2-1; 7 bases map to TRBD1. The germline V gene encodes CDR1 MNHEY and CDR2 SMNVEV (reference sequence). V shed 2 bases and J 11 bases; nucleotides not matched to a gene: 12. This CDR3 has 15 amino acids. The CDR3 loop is CASSLRTGRQLKQFF. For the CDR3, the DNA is TGTGCCAGCAGTTTAAGGACAGGACGACAATTGAAGCAGTTCTTC.

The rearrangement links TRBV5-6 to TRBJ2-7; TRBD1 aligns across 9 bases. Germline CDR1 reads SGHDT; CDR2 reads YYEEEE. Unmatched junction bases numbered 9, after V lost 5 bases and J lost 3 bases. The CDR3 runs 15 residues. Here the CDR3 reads CASSSQGQGFYEQYF. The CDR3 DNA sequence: TGTGCCAGCAGTTCTCAGGGACAGGGATTCTACGAGCAGTACTTC.

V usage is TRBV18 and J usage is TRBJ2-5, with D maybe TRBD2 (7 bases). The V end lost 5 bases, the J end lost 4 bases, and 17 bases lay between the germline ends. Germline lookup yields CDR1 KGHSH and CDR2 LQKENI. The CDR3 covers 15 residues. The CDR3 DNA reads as TGTGCCAGCTCAGCCTCTACGGGGGGCGTAGAGACCCAGTACTTC. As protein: CASSASTGGVETQYF.

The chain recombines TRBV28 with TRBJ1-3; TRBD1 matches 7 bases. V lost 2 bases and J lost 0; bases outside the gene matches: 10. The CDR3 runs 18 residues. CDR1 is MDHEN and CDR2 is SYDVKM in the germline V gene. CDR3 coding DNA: TGTGCCAGCAGTTTAGGGGAGACAGGGCGAACCTCTGGAAACACCATATATTTT. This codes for CASSLGETGRTSGNTIYF.

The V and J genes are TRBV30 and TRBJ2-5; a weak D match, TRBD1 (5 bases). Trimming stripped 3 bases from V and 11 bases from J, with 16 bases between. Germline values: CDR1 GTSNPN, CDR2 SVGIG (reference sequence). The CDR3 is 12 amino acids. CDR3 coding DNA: TGTGCCTGGAGCAGAGACAGAGTGGCGCAGTACTTC. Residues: CAWSRDRVAQYF. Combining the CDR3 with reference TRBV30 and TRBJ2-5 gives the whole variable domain SQTIHQWPATLVQPVGSPLSLECTVEGTSNPNLYWYRQAAGRGLQLLFYSVGIGQISSEVPQNLSASRPQDRQFILSSKKLLLSDSGFYLCAWSRDRVAQYFGPGTRLLVL.

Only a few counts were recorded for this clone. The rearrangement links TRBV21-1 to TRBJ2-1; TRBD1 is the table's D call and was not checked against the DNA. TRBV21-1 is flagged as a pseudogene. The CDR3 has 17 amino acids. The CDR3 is CASPKGVADGLYNEQFF. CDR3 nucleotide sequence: TGTGCCAGCCCCAAGGGGGTGGCGGACGGACTTTACAATGAGCAGTTCTTC.

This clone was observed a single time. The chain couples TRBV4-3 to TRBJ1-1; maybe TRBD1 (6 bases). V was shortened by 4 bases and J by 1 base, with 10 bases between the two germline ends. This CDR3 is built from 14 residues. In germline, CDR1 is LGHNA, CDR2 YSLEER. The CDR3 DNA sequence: TGCGCCAGCAGCCCCGGACAGCAGAACACTGAAGCTTTCTTT. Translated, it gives CASSPGQQNTEAFF.

CDR3 residues: CASSPRVGVDNEQFF. The CDR3 region has the DNA TGCGCCAGCAGCCCACGGGTAGGGGTGGACAATGAGCAGTTCTTC. The genes are TRBV5-1 and TRBJ2-1, with D possibly matching TRBD1 (5 bases). The V end lost 4 bases, the J end lost 5 bases, and 16 bases lay between the germline ends. CDR1 is SGHRS and CDR2 is YFSETQ in the germline V gene. The CDR3 extends over 15 amino acids. Combining the CDR3 with reference TRBV5-1 and TRBJ2-1 gives the whole variable domain KAGVTQTPRYLIKTRGQQVTLSCSPISGHRSVSWYQQTPGQGLQFLFEYFSETQRNKGNFPGRFSGRQFSNSRSEMNVSTLELGDSALYLCASSPRVGVDNEQFFGPGTRLTVL.

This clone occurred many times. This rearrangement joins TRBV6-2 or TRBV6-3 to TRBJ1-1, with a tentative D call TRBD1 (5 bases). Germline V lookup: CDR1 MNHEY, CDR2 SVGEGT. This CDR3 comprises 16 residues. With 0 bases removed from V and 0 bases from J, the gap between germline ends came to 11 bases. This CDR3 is CASSYSMGLLNTEAFF. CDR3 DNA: TGTGCCAGCAGTTACTCTATGGGACTTCTGAACACTGAAGCTTTCTTT.

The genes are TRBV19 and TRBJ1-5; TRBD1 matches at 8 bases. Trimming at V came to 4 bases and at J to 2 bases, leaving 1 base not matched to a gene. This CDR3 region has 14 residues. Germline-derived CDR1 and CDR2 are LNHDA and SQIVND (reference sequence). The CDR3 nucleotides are TGTGCCAGTAGTACCAGGGGGCGCAATCAGCCCCAGCATTTT. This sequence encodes CASSTRGRNQPQHF.

CDR3 residues: CASSLPFRPTNEKLFF. CDR3 coding DNA: TGTGCCAGCAGTCTCCCCTTCAGGCCAACTAATGAAAAACTGTTTTTT. The gene calls are TRBV6-6 and TRBJ1-4; D ambiguous. V was shortened by 5 bases and J by 0 bases, with 13 bases between the two germline ends. Germline CDR1 and CDR2: MNHNY and SVGAGI (reference sequence). CDR3 length: 16 residues.

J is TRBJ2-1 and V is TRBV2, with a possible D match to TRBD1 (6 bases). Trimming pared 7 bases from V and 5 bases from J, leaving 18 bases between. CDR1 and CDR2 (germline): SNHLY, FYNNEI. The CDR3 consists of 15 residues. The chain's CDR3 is CASTAGTHQDNEQFF. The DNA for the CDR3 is TGTGCCAGCACCGCAGGGACACATCAGGACAATGAGCAGTTCTTC.

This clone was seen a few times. The DNA for the CDR3 is TGCAGTGCTAGGTTCATGGAGCAGTTCTTC. This sequence encodes CSARFMEQFF. The chain recombines TRBV20-1 with TRBJ2-1; D remains unclear. CDR3 length: 10 amino acids. CDR1 and CDR2 from the germline V gene are DFQATT and SNEGSKA (reference sequence). Trimming removed 3 bases at V and 10 bases at J, with 7 bases between.